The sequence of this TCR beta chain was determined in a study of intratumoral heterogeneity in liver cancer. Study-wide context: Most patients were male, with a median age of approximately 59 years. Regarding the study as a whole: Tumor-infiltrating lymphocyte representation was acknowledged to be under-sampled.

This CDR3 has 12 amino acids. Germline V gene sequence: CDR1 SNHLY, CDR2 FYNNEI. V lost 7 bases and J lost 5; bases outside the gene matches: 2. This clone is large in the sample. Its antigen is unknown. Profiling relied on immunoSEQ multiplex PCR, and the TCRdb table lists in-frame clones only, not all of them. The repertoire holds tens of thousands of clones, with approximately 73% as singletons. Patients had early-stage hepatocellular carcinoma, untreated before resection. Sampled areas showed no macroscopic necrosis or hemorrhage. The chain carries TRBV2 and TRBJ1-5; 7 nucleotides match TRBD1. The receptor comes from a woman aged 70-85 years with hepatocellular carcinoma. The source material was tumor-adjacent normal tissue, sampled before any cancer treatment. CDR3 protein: CASTDRYQPQHF. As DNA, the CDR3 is TGTGCCAGCACGGACAGGTATCAGCCCCAGCATTTT.